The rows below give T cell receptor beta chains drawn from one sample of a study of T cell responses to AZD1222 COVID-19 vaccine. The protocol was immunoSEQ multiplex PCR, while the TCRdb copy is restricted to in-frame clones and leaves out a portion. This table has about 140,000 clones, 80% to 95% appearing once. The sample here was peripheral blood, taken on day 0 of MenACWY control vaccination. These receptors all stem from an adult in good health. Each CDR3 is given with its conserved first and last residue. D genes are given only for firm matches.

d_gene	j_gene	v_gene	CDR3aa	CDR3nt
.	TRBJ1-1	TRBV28	CASSLASDLNTEAFF	TGTGCCAGCAGTTTAGCCTCAGATCTGAACACTGAAGCTTTCTTT
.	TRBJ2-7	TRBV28	CASGLLEQYF	TGTGCCAGCGGATTACTGGAGCAGTACTTC
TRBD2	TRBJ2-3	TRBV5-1	CASSLAPSGRATDTQYF	TGCGCCAGCAGCTTGGCTCCTAGCGGGAGGGCCACAGATACGCAGTATTTT
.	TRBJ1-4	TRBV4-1	CASSLSPRGGTNEKLFF	TGCGCCAGCAGCCTTTCACCCAGAGGGGGAACTAATGAAAAACTGTTTTTT
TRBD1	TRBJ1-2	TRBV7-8	CASSQNRDRGYGYTF	TGTGCCAGCAGCCAGAATCGAGACAGGGGCTATGGCTACACCTTC
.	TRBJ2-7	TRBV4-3	CASSQDPGIPYEQYF	TGCGCCAGCAGCCAAGATCCCGGGATTCCCTACGAGCAGTACTTC
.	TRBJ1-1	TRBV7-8	CASSLVYGNTEAFF	TGTGCCAGCAGCTTAGTGTACGGAAACACTGAAGCTTTCTTT
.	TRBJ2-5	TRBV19	CASSIHGSETQYF	TGTGCCAGTAGTATCCACGGGAGTGAGACCCAGTACTTC
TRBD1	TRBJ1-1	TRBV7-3	CASAIDRGRIAFF	TGTGCCAGCGCAATCGACAGGGGGCGTATAGCTTTCTTT
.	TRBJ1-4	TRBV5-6	CASSFTQGIGEKLFF	TGTGCCAGCAGCTTCACGCAGGGTATAGGTGAAAAACTGTTTTTT
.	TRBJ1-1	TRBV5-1	CASNHGEGRPGTEAFF	TGCGCCAGCAACCACGGGGAGGGACGCCCCGGGACTGAAGCTTTCTTT
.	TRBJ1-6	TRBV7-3	CASSLDPVSSPLHF	TGTGCCAGCAGCCTAGACCCAGTCAGCTCACCCCTCCACTTT